Listed here is a single T cell receptor (beta chain). What it binds is not known. This record belongs to a study of Ad26.COV2.S vaccination and SARS-CoV-2 variants. Background on the study: Each vaccinee took Ad26.COV2.S intramuscularly, once or twice 56 days apart. General observations from the study: Placebo recipients showed lower spike-specific TCR breadth than vaccinees. Substantial breadth in spike-specific CD8+ and CD4+ T cell responses was reportedly seen after vaccination. Recipients of either vaccine or placebo displayed similar breadth of non-spike TCRs.

Sequenced by immunoSEQ multiplex PCR; TCRdb stores in-frame clones only, minus some. Of more than 350,000 clones in the sample, roughly 90% were seen once. CDR1 and CDR2 (germline): MNHEY, SMNVEV (reference sequence). The CDR3 is 13 amino acids. V lost 0 bases to trimming and J lost 4 bases, with 7 bases between them. As for treatment: about 20 received Ad26.COV2.S at low or high dose, single or two shots; about 5 received placebo; per-sample allocation not given. Collection of samples fell on day 63 after the first vaccine or placebo injection. This specimen consisted of peripheral blood, obtained in a trial of Ad26.COV2.S vaccine versus placebo. The chain joins TRBV27 to TRBJ2-7; D unresolved. The source is a person aged 18-60 years who received the Ad26.COV2.S COVID-19 vaccine or a placebo. In DNA form, the CDR3 reads TGTGCCAGCAGTTTATCCTCAACATACGAGCAGTACTTC. It yields the protein CASSLSSTYEQYF.